The rows below give T cell receptor beta chains drawn from one sample of a study of CD8+ T cells in alopecia areata. Sequencing was performed with immunoSEQ multiplex PCR; in TCRdb, only in-frame clones are kept and a portion is missing. The table shows around 150,000 clones, with less than 75% occurring only once. Sequenced input: CD8+ T cells sorted from blood. The receptors here all came from a human donor in good health. Both conserved end residues are part of each CDR3. D genes are given only for firm matches.

cdr3_length | d_call | j_call | v_call | cdr3_aa
13 | TRBD2 | TRBJ2-7 | TRBV29-1 | CSVCTSEDYEQYF
13 | TRBD2 | TRBJ2-1 | TRBV29-1 | CSGTSGRNNEQFF
13 | . | TRBJ2-3 | TRBV27 | CASSLLGADTQYF
15 | TRBD2 | TRBJ2-1 | TRBV11-2 | CASSGLAKGHNEQFF
16 | . | TRBJ2-7 | TRBV30 | CAWSSALATEGYEQYF
15 | . | TRBJ1-3 | TRBV10-2 | CASSPAAGSGNTIYF
16 | TRBD2 | TRBJ2-6 | TRBV7-2 | CASSLVAGPGANVLTF
15 | . | TRBJ2-2 | TRBV30 | CAWGPALGDTGELFF
14 | TRBD2 | TRBJ2-7 | TRBV15 | CATSSDRGAYEQYF
15 | . | TRBJ2-2 | TRBV4-1 | CASSLAGTPTGELFF
15 | TRBD2 | TRBJ2-1 | TRBV4-1 | CASCWRLAGNNEQFF
14 | . | TRBJ2-5 | TRBV6-6 | CASRPQTAQETQYF
11 | . | TRBJ2-1 | TRBV27 | CASEGAGEQFF
15 | TRBD2 | TRBJ2-1 | TRBV7-9 | CASSLWGASGNEQFF
12 | . | TRBJ1-1 | TRBV2 | CASSSRSSEAFF
14 | . | TRBJ1-2 | TRBV29-1 | CSVEDQRDNYGYTF
16 | TRBD1 | TRBJ2-7 | TRBV27 | CASSLAGTGGPYEQYF
17 | TRBD2 | TRBJ2-1 | TRBV29-1 | CSVEGALTSGRPNEQFF
12 | . | TRBJ2-1 | TRBV19 | CASSMGGSEQFF
11 | . | TRBJ2-2 | TRBV29-1 | CSVFSTGELFF
13 | . | TRBJ2-7 | TRBV5-1 | CASSLKGSYEQYF
15 | TRBD2 | TRBJ2-7 | TRBV13 | CASSLVAGGAYEQYF
15 | TRBD2 | TRBJ2-7 | TRBV7-9 | CASSMRTSAVYEQYF
12 | . | TRBJ1-2 | TRBV19 | CASSVGASGYTF
19 | TRBD2 | TRBJ2-7 | TRBV23-1 | CASSQVAPTSGSTCYEQYF
13 | . | TRBJ2-7 | TRBV11-2 | CASSLTGANEQYF